A selection of T cell receptor beta chains follows, all from one sample in a study of beta chain features in type 1 diabetes. Repertoires were generated with immunoSEQ multiplex PCR, while TCRdb's copy carries only in-frame clones and drops some. The sample gives under 300,000 clones, 9.5% to 13% of which show up once; around 0.017% is in the top ten. Sequencing input: naive CD4+ T cells from blood. The receptors stem from a man aged 25-45 years with type 1 diabetes. Each CDR3 is given with its conserved first and last residue. D genes are given only for firm matches.

V | D | CDR3
TRBV15 | NA | CATSKEIRDLVREQYF
TRBV7-8 | TRBD2 | CASSLRGLAGRPDTQYF
TRBV7-9 | TRBD2 | CASSSGLEGTQYF
TRBV29-1 | TRBD1 | CSVNRDRGGEAFF
TRBV9 | TRBD2 | CASSVGAGGYNEQFF
TRBV7-3 | NA | CASSGAISGANVLTF
TRBV6-6 | TRBD1 | CASRTGQGIYEQYF
TRBV19 | TRBD1 | CASSITGTGLVGELFF
TRBV18 | TRBD2 | CASLFTGRRSYNEQFF
TRBV15 | NA | CATSRAGETQYF
TRBV4-3 | TRBD2 | CASSQDRRGFYEQYF
TRBV6-1 | TRBD1 | CASSPGQGLWPQHF
TRBV4-1 | NA | CASSQPGTLRQGYTF
TRBV6-5 | NA | CASSYDWGTYNEQFF
TRBV7-3 | NA | CASSFNGASEAFF
TRBV7-3 | TRBD2 | CASSLIPGLGLSEQFF
TRBV7-2 | NA | CASISGENYGYTF
TRBV9 | NA | CASSVAVARNYGYTF
TRBV5-4 | TRBD1 | CASTYGQGAGNTEAFF
TRBV6-5 | NA | CASKRTIYQETQYF
TRBV7-9 | NA | CASSFGGRDNSPLHF
TRBV29-1 | TRBD1 | CSPGRDRVGQPQHF